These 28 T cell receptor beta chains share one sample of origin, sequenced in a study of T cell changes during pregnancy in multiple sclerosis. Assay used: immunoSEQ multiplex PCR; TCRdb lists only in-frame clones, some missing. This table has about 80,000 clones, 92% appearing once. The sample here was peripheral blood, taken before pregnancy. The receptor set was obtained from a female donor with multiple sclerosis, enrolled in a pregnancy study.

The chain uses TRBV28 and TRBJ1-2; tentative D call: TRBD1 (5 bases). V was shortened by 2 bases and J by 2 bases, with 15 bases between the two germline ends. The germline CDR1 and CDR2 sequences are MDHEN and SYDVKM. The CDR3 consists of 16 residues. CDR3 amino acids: CASSLLQSGKNYGYTF. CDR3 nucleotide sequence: TGTGCCAGCAGTTTACTCCAGTCAGGGAAAAACTATGGCTACACCTTC.

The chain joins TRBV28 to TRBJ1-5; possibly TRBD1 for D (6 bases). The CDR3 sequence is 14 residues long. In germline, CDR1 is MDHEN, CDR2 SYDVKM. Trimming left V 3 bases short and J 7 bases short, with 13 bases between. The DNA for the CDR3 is TGTGCCAGCAGTTTCCCGACAGGCCAACAGCCCCAGCATTTT. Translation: CASSFPTGQQPQHF.

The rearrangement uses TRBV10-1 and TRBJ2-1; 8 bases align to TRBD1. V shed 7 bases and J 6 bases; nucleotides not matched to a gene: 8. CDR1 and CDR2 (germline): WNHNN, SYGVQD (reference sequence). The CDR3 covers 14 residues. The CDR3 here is CASTPRTGPNEQFF. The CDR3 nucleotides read TGCGCCAGCACCCCCAGGACAGGGCCCAATGAGCAGTTCTTC.

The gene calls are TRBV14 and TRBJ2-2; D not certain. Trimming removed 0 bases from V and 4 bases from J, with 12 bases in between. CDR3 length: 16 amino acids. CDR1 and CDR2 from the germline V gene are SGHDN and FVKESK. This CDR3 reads CASSQDLAVGTGELFF. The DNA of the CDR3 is TGTGCCAGCAGCCAAGATCTGGCGGTTGGCACCGGGGAGCTGTTTTTT.

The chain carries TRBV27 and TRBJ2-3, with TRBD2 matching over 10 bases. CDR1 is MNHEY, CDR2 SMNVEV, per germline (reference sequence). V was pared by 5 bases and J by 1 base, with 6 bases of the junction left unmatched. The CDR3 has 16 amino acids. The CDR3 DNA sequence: TGTGCCAGCAGTCCTGGACTAGCGGAAGGCACAGATACGCAGTATTTT. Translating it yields CASSPGLAEGTDTQYF.

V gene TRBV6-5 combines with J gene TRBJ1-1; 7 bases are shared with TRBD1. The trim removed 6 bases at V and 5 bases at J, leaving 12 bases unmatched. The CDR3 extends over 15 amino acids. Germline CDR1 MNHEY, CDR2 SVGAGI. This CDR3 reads CASSPSYRGLTEAFF. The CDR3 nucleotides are TGTGCCAGCAGCCCCTCATACAGGGGTTTAACTGAAGCTTTCTTT.

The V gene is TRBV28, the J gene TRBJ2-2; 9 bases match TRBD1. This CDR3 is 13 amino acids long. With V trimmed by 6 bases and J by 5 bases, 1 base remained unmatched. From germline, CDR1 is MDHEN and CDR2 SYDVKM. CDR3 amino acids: CASRQGATGELFF. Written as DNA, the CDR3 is TGTGCCAGCAGACAGGGGGCGACCGGGGAGCTGTTTTTT.

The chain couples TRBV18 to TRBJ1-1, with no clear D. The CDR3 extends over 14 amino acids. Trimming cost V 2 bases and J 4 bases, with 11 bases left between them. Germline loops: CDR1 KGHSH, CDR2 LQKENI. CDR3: CASSPTAEGTEAFF. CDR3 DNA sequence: TGTGCCAGCTCACCAACAGCAGAGGGCACTGAAGCTTTCTTT.

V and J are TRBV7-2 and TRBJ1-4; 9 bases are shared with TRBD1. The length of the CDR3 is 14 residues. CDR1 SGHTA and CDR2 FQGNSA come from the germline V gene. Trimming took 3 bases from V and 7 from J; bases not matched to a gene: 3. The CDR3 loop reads CASSFTGGGEKLFF. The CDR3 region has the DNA TGTGCCAGCAGCTTTACAGGGGGCGGTGAAAAACTGTTTTTT. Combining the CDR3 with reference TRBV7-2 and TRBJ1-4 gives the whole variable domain GAGVSQSPSNKVTEKGKDVELRCDPISGHTALYWYRQSLGQGLEFLIYFQGNSAPDKSGLPSDRFSAERTGGSVSTLTIQRTQQEDSAVYLCASSFTGGGEKLFFGSGTQLSVL.

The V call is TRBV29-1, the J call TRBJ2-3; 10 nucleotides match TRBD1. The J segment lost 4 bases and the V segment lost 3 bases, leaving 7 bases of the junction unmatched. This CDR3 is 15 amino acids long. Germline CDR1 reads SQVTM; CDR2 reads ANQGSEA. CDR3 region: CSVDPGQGISDTQYF. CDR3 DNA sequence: TGCAGCGTTGACCCGGGACAGGGGATTTCAGATACGCAGTATTTT.

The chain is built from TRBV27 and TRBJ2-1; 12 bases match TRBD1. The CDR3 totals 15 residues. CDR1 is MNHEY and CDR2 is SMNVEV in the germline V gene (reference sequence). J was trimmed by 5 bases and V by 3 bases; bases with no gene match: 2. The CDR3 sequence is CASSFWDRGHNEQFF. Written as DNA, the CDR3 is TGTGCCAGCAGTTTTTGGGACAGGGGGCACAATGAGCAGTTCTTC.

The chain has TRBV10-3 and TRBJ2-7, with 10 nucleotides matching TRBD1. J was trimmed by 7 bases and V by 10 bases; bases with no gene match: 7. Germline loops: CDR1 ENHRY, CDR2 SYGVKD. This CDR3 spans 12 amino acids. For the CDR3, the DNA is TGTGCCACCGGACAGGGGGTAGAGGAGCAGTACTTC. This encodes CATGQGVEEQYF.

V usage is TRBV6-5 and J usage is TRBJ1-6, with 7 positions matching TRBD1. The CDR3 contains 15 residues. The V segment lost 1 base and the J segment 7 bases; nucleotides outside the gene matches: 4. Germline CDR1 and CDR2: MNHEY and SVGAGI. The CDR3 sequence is CASSYFRQGNSPLHF. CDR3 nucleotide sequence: TGTGCCAGCAGTTACTTCCGACAGGGCAATTCACCCCTCCACTTT.

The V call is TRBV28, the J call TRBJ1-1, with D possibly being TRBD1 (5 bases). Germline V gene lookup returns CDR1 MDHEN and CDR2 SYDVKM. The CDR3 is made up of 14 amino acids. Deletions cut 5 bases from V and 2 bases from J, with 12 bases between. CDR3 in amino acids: CASSPLGGNTEAFF. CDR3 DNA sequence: TGTGCCAGCAGTCCCCTGGGGGGAAACACTGAAGCTTTCTTT. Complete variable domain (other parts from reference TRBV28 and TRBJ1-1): DVKVTQSSRYLVKRTGEKVFLECVQDMDHENMFWYRQDPGLGLRLIYFSYDVKMKEKGDIPEGYSVSREKKERFSLILESASTNQTSMYLCASSPLGGNTEAFFGQGTRLTVV.

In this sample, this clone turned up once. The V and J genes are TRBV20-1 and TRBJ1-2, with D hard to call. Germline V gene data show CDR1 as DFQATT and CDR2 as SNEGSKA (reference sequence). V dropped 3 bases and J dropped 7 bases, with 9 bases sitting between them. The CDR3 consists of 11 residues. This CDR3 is CSARLPVGYTF. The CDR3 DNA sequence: TGCAGTGCTAGGTTACCAGTTGGCTACACCTTC.

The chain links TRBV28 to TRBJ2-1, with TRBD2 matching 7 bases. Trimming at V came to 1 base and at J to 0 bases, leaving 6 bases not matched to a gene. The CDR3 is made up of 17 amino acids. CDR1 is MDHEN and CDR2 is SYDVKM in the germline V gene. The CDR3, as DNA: TGTGCCAGCAGTTTATTAAGTCGCGGGAGCTCCTACAATGAGCAGTTCTTC. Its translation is CASSLLSRGSSYNEQFF.

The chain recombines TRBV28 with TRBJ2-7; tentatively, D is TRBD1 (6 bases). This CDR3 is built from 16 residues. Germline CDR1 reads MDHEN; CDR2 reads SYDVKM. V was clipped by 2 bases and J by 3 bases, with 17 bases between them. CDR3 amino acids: CASSLILQGVYYEQYF. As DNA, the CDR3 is TGTGCCAGCAGTTTAATCCTACAGGGCGTTTACTACGAGCAGTACTTC.

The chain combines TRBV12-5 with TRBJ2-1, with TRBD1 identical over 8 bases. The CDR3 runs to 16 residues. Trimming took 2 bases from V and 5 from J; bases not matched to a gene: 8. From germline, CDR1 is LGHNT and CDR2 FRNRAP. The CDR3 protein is CASGLNVGQENNEQFF. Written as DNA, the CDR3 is TGTGCTAGTGGTTTGAACGTGGGACAGGAAAACAATGAGCAGTTCTTC.

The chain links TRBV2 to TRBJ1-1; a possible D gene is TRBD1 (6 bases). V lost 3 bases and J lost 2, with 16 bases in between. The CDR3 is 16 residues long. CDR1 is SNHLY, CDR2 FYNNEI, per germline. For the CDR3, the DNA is TGTGCCAGCAGTGATAGGGCAGGGGTACTAAACACTGAAGCTTTCTTT. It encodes CASSDRAGVLNTEAFF. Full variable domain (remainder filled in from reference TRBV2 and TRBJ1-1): EPEVTQTPSHQVTQMGQEVILRCVPISNHLYFYWYRQILGQKVEFLVSFYNNEISEKSEIFDDQFSVERPDGSNFTLKIRSTKLEDSAMYFCASSDRAGVLNTEAFFGQGTRLTVV.

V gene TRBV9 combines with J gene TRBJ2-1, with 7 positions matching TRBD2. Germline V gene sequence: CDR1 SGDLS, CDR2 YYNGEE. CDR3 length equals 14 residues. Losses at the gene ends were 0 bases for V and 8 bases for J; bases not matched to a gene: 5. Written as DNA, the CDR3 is TGTGCCAGCAGCGTAGAAATAGGGAGGGATGAGCAGTTCTTC. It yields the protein CASSVEIGRDEQFF.

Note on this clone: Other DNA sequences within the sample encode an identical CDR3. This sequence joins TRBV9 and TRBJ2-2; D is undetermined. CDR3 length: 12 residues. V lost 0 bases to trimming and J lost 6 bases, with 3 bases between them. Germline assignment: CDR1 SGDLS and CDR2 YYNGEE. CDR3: CASSVAAGELFF. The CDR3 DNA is TGTGCCAGCAGCGTAGCCGCCGGGGAGCTGTTTTTT.

The CDR3 nucleotides read TGTGCCAGTAGTACCACCCGACAGGCTGGAAACACCATATATTTT. This codes for CASSTTRQAGNTIYF. The chain links TRBV19 to TRBJ1-3; tentatively, D is TRBD1 (6 bases). This CDR3 is built from 15 residues. Germline assignment: CDR1 LNHDA and CDR2 SQIVND (reference sequence). Trimming shortened V by 4 bases and J by 2 bases, and 12 bases separated the two germline ends.

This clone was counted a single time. The CDR3 loop is CASSIQASVGETQYF. The CDR3 DNA is TGTGCCAGCAGTATTCAGGCATCAGTGGGAGAGACCCAGTACTTC. The chain links TRBV7-2 to TRBJ2-5, with no clear D. Between the trimmed V and J ends, which lost 6 bases and 4 bases, there was a span of 18 bases. The CDR3 is made up of 15 amino acids. In germline, CDR1 is SGHTA, CDR2 FQGNSA. The whole variable domain, remainder taken from reference TRBV7-2 and TRBJ2-5, is GAGVSQSPSNKVTEKGKDVELRCDPISGHTALYWYRQSLGQGLEFLIYFQGNSAPDKSGLPSDRFSAERTGGSVSTLTIQRTQQEDSAVYLCASSIQASVGETQYFGPGTRLLVL.

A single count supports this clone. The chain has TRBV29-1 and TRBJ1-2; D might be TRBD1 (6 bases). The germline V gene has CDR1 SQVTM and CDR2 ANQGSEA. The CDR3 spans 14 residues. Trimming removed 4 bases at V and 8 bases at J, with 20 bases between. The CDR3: CSVVEFGGERGYTF. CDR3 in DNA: TGCAGCGTTGTGGAGTTTGGGGGCGAGCGCGGCTACACCTTC.

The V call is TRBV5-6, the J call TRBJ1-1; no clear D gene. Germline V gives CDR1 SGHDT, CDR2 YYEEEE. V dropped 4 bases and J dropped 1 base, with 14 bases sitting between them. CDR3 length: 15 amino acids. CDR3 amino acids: CASSPSYRPNTEAFF. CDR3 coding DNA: TGTGCCAGCAGCCCTAGCTACCGTCCGAACACTGAAGCTTTCTTT.

DNA for the CDR3: TGCGCCAGCAGCCAAGACAGGGTTACCTATGGCTACACCTTC. This codes for CASSQDRVTYGYTF. This chain uses TRBV4-3 with TRBJ1-2, with D maybe TRBD1 (5 bases). With 0 bases removed from V and 4 bases from J, the gap between germline ends came to 9 bases. The CDR3 extends over 14 amino acids. The V gene's germline CDR1 is LGHNA and CDR2 YSLEER.

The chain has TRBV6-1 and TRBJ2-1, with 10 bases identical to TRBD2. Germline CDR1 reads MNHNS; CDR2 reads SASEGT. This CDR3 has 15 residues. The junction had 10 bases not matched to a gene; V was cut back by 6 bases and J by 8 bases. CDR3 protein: CASSGGSSGSHEQFF. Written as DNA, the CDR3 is TGTGCCAGCAGCGGAGGGTCTAGCGGGAGCCATGAGCAGTTCTTC.

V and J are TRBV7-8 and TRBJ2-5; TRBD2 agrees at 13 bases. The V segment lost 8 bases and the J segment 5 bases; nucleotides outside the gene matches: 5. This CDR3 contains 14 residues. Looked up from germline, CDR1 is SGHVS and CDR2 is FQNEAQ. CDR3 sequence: CASRTSGRGETQYF. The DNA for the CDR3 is TGTGCCAGCCGGACTAGCGGGAGAGGGGAGACCCAGTACTTC.